This T cell receptor (beta chain) was captured by sequencing in a study of OX40 agonist ivuxolimab in advanced cancers. Overall study: The patients got ivuxolimab, which is an agonistic anti-OX40 (CD134) antibody.

Clones were sequenced by immunoSEQ multiplex PCR, and TCRdb holds only the in-frame ones, with some missing. In the table there are more than 45,000 clones, approximately 90% of which are singletons. This CDR3 is built from 18 residues. The junction had 5 bases not matched to a gene; V was cut back by 4 bases and J by 2 bases. Looked up from germline, CDR1 is MGHRA and CDR2 is YSYEKL. Study outcomes and limitations: Researchers report that CD8+ T cells had, on average, more expanded clones than CD4+.

About this clone: Its antigen remains unknown.

This chain links TRBV4-1 with TRBJ2-1, with 16 bases fitting TRBD2. The clonotype was recovered from an adult with an advanced solid tumor such as melanoma, head and neck, liver or kidney cancer. The specimen comprised CD4+ or CD8+ T cells sorted from blood, sampled in a trial of the OX40 agonist ivuxolimab. CDR3 loop: CASSLGTSGRGTYNEQFF. The DNA of the CDR3 is TGCGCCAGCAGCCTGGGGACTAGCGGGAGGGGGACCTACAATGAGCAGTTCTTC.